The 3 T cell receptor beta chains presented below share a single source sample, sequenced in a study of shared clonotypes between healthy human individuals. Naive CD8 populations comprised CD45RO-negative cells positively selected for CCR7, excluding terminally differentiated effector memory CD45RA+ cells. Clones were sequenced by immunoSEQ multiplex PCR, and TCRdb holds only the in-frame ones, with some missing. This table holds hundreds of thousands of clones, around 93% found once. Sequencing was performed on naive CD8+ T cells sorted from blood. These receptor sequences come from a man aged 30 to 45 in good health.

This chain connects TRBV7-3 to TRBJ1-1, with 8 nucleotides matching TRBD1. After removal of 6 bases from V and 0 bases from J, the junction contained 6 bases not matched to a gene. Germline CDR1 reads SGHTA; CDR2 reads FQGTGA. CDR3 length: 15 amino acids. This chain's CDR3 is CASSPSTGVNTEAFF. DNA of the CDR3: TGTGCCAGCAGTCCCTCGACAGGGGTGAACACTGAAGCTTTCTTT.

This chain joins TRBV7-9 and TRBJ2-7, with D tentatively TRBD2 (5 bases). The CDR3 sequence is 15 residues long. In germline, CDR1 is SEHNR, CDR2 FQNEAQ (reference sequence). The ends were cut back, 1 base at V and 6 bases at J, with 16 bases in the middle. CDR3 residues: CASSLGTSSLSEQYF. The DNA for the CDR3 is TGTGCCAGCAGCTTAGGCACTAGTTCCCTAAGCGAGCAGTACTTC.

The rearrangement uses TRBV19 and TRBJ1-5; a weak D match, TRBD1 (6 bases). This CDR3 comprises 14 residues. The V end was cut by 3 bases, the J end by 7 bases, with 13 bases between. Germline-derived CDR1 and CDR2 are LNHDA and SQIVND (reference sequence). The CDR3 sequence is CASSIQGDRQPQHF. CDR3 sequence (DNA): TGTGCCAGTAGTATTCAGGGAGACAGGCAGCCCCAGCATTTT.